The 14 T cell receptor beta chains listed next were all sequenced from one sample in a study of blood T cell repertoires in COVID-19. Only in-frame clones appear in the TCRdb table, and some are missing; sequencing was by immunoSEQ multiplex PCR. The data show some 64,000 clones, more than 75% seen once. The sequencing input was peripheral blood. These receptor sequences come from a woman between 55 and 75 years old with acute or convalescent COVID-19.

This clone was found once. V and J are TRBV2 and TRBJ2-4; D unresolved. Looked up from germline, CDR1 is SNHLY and CDR2 is FYNNEI. There are 14 residues in the CDR3. Trimming took 10 bases from V and 0 from J, leaving 13 bases between them. As DNA, the CDR3 is TGTGCCACCTACGGAGCCATAGCCAAAAACATTCAGTACTTC. Translating gives CATYGAIAKNIQYF.

This clone was detected only a few times. In the same sample, other DNA sequences code for this CDR3. The chain is built from TRBV6-2 or TRBV6-3 and TRBJ1-6; D unclear. Trimming shortened V by 2 bases and J by 9 bases, and 11 bases separated the two germline ends. This CDR3 has 14 amino acids. Germline lookup yields CDR1 MNHEY and CDR2 SVGEGT. CDR3 sequence: CASSYRGGGSPLHF. The DNA of the CDR3 is TGTGCCAGCAGTTACCGGGGAGGCGGTTCACCCCTCCACTTT.

This rearrangement joins TRBV6-5 to TRBJ1-5; D uncertain. The CDR3 is 13 amino acids. V dropped 2 bases and J dropped 12 bases, with 14 bases sitting between them. CDR1 is MNHEY and CDR2 is SVGAGI in the germline V gene. The CDR3 region is CASSYGFGGFQHF. CDR3 nucleotides: TGTGCCAGCAGTTACGGATTCGGAGGGTTCCAGCATTTT.

This clone has just a few counts. The CDR3 spells CASSLTGGVTGELFF. The CDR3 DNA sequence: TGCGCCAGCAGCTTGACAGGGGGCGTGACCGGGGAGCTGTTTTTT. The chain has TRBV5-1 and TRBJ2-2; 9 bases align to TRBD1. Germline-derived CDR1 and CDR2 are SGHRS and YFSETQ. The CDR3 sequence is 15 residues long. V dropped 1 base and J dropped 5; count of bases not matched to a gene: 3.

Concerning this clone: The sample carries other DNA sequences with the same CDR3. The gene calls are TRBV6-5 and TRBJ1-2, with 9 bases aligning to TRBD1. Germline V gene lookup returns CDR1 MNHEY and CDR2 SVGAGI. CDR3 length: 14 residues. J lost 2 bases, V lost 4 bases, and 2 bases had no gene match. CDR3 bases: TGTGCCAGCAGTTGGACAGGGGCGAACTATGGCTACACCTTC. It specifies CASSWTGANYGYTF.

The gene calls are TRBV6-2 or TRBV6-3 and TRBJ1-5, with 9 positions matching TRBD1. V lost 6 bases, J lost 3 bases, and 6 bases stayed unmatched. The CDR3 loop spans 15 amino acids. Germline-derived CDR1 and CDR2 are MNHEY and SVGEGT. Written as DNA, the CDR3 is TGTGCCAGCAGCGAGACAGGGGGGGTCAATCAGCCCCAGCATTTT. Translated, it gives CASSETGGVNQPQHF.

V gene TRBV5-5 combines with J gene TRBJ2-7; 10 bases line up with TRBD1. CDR1 and CDR2 (germline): SGHKS, YYEKEE (reference sequence). The CDR3 runs 17 residues. Germline trimming cut 2 bases from V and 5 bases from J; bases unmatched to any gene: 13. CDR3 in DNA: TGTGCCAGCAGCTTCCCCCGGGACAGGGGACTCGGCCACGAGCAGTACTTC. Amino acids: CASSFPRDRGLGHEQYF.

This clone has a handful of counts. This chain uses TRBV18 with TRBJ1-6; D is perhaps TRBD1 (6 bases). Germline CDR1 KGHSH, CDR2 LQKENI. CDR3 length: 16 residues. V was shortened by 3 bases and J by 5 bases, with 14 bases between the two germline ends. The CDR3 spells CASSPDGGGHNSPLHF. In DNA, the CDR3 is TGTGCCAGCTCACCGGACGGCGGGGGCCATAATTCACCCCTCCACTTT.

The rearrangement links TRBV5-5 to TRBJ2-1, with 10 bases identical to TRBD2. Looked up from germline, CDR1 is SGHKS and CDR2 is YYEKEE (reference sequence). V trimming: 3 bases; J trimming: 4 bases; junction bases outside the gene matches: 4. This CDR3 has 15 residues. For the CDR3, the DNA is TGTGCCAGCAGCTCTAGCGGGGGTAGTTACAATGAGCAGTTCTTC. This codes for CASSSSGGSYNEQFF. Based on the CDR3 plus reference TRBV5-5 and TRBJ2-1, the full variable domain is DAGVTQSPTHLIKTRGQQVTLRCSPISGHKSVSWYQQVLGQGPQFIFQYYEKEERGRGNFPDRFSARQFPNYSSELNVNALLLGDSALYLCASSSSGGSYNEQFFGPGTRLTVL.

This chain links TRBV7-2 with TRBJ2-1; 10 bases fit TRBD2. V lost 4 bases and J lost 4; bases outside the gene matches: 1. From germline, CDR1 is SGHTA and CDR2 FQGNSA. The CDR3 spans 14 residues. The CDR3 DNA is TGTGCCAGCAGCTCGGGACTAGCGTACAATGAGCAGTTCTTC. Translated, it gives CASSSGLAYNEQFF. The full variable domain, its missing parts supplied by reference TRBV7-2 and TRBJ2-1, is GAGVSQSPSNKVTEKGKDVELRCDPISGHTALYWYRQSLGQGLEFLIYFQGNSAPDKSGLPSDRFSAERTGGSVSTLTIQRTQQEDSAVYLCASSSGLAYNEQFFGPGTRLTVL.

V gene TRBV7-8 combines with J gene TRBJ1-2, with D maybe TRBD1 (6 bases). V was trimmed by 1 base and J by 5 bases, leaving 14 bases between them. CDR1 and CDR2 (germline): SGHVS, FQNEAQ. There are 15 residues in the CDR3. The CDR3 DNA follows: TGTGCCAGCAGCTTAGGCCTCGGGGGGACATATGGCTACACCTTC. Translation gives CASSLGLGGTYGYTF.

The chain uses TRBV6-2 or TRBV6-3 and TRBJ1-5; D is possibly TRBD1 (5 bases). The CDR3 covers 14 residues. The germline gives CDR1 MNHEY, CDR2 SVGEGT. Deletions cut 2 bases from V and 4 bases from J, with 9 bases between. The DNA of the CDR3 is TGTGCCAGCAGTTACGGCAGGGAAAATCAGCCCCAGCATTTT. It specifies CASSYGRENQPQHF.

This CDR3 reads CASSKGVRETQYF. CDR3 in DNA: TGTGCCAGCAGCAAGGGGGTGAGGGAGACCCAGTACTTC. The V call is TRBV11-1, the J call TRBJ2-5, with TRBD1 as a possible D gene (6 bases). V was shortened by 5 bases and J by 5 bases, with 12 bases between the two germline ends. The CDR3 is made up of 13 amino acids. CDR1 SGHAT and CDR2 FQDESV come from the germline V gene (reference sequence).

The chain is built from TRBV6-5 and TRBJ2-7; D possibly corresponds to TRBD2 (5 bases). The germline gives CDR1 MNHEY, CDR2 SVGAGI. The V gene lost 8 bases and the J gene lost 3 bases, with 14 bases spanning the gap. The CDR3 length is 13 residues. The CDR3 reads CASLVSGYYEQYF. Here the CDR3 DNA reads TGTGCCAGCCTTGTCTCGGGGTACTACGAGCAGTACTTC.